What follows are 8 T cell receptor beta chains derived from one specimen sequenced in a study of T cells expressing NK-cell markers. One entry per CDR3 protein, without DNA, is what TCRdb gives after re-calling the 5' RACE reads. Its clone listing holds roughly 380,000 distinct CDR3 sequences. Input material: blood T cells: a sorted CD56 or NKG2C T cell subset, CD4+ or CD8+ T cells, or bulk PBMC T cells (not recorded which). All receptors derive from a man aged 18 to 69 in good health.

J is TRBJ2-7 and V is TRBV6-5; TCRdb selects TRBD2, and the lack of DNA leaves this call unchecked. Germline V gives CDR1 MNHEY, CDR2 SVGAGI. The length of the CDR3 is 15 residues. CDR3 loop: CASSSKAGLSYEQYF.

V gene TRBV9 combines with J gene TRBJ1-6; the TCRdb D gene call, TRBD1, has no DNA to confirm it. This CDR3 region has 15 residues. Germline CDR1 and CDR2: SGDLS and YYNGEE. CDR3: CASSPRQAANSPLHF.

The chain has TRBV5-1 and TRBJ1-3; TCRdb's D call of TRBD1 is untestable without DNA. The germline gives CDR1 SGHRS, CDR2 YFSETQ. This CDR3 has 17 amino acids. CDR3 in amino acids: CASSWDRAGNSGNTIYF.

CDR3 amino acids: CASSLTGGKNSPLHF. The chain carries TRBV5-1 and TRBJ1-6; the D gene TCRdb calls, TRBD1, cannot be checked with no DNA. The CDR3 is made up of 15 amino acids. Germline V gives CDR1 SGHRS, CDR2 YFSETQ. The variable domain in full, completed from reference TRBV5-1 and TRBJ1-6, reads KAGVTQTPRYLIKTRGQQVTLSCSPISGHRSVSWYQQTPGQGLQFLFEYFSETQRNKGNFPGRFSGRQFSNSRSEMNVSTLELGDSALYLCASSLTGGKNSPLHFGNGTRLTVT.

V gene TRBV6-4 combines with J gene TRBJ2-1; TCRdb names TRBD2, which stays unverified in the absence of DNA. CDR1 and CDR2 (germline): MRHNA, SNTAGT. The CDR3 is made up of 14 amino acids. The CDR3 reads CASSELAGYNEQFF.

The chain uses TRBV4-1 and TRBJ2-5; TCRdb gives TRBD1 as the D gene, but with no DNA this cannot be confirmed. Germline assignment: CDR1 MGHRA and CDR2 YSYEKL. This CDR3 is built from 18 residues. The chain's CDR3 is CASSQLGGSGRRQRAQYF.

The rearrangement joins TRBV10-3 to TRBJ2-7; TCRdb outputs TRBD1, but without DNA this stays unchecked. Per germline, CDR1 ENHRY and CDR2 SYGVKD. CDR3 length: 14 residues. The CDR3 spells CATSFDRGNWEQYF.

The chain carries TRBV28 and TRBJ2-3; lacking DNA, the TRBD2 call made by TCRdb goes unchecked. The CDR3 is made up of 16 amino acids. CDR1 and CDR2 from the germline V gene are MDHEN and SYDVKM. This chain's CDR3 is CASSLGLAGGQDTQYF.